A single sample is the source of the 21 T cell receptor beta chains below, sequenced in a study of shared clonotypes between healthy human individuals. TCRdb's table, derived via immunoSEQ multiplex PCR, lists solely in-frame clones and lacks some. The sample gives about 2.4 million clones, approximately 93% of which show up once; 0.36% is in the top ten. The material sequenced was naive CD4+ T cells from PBMCs. As to subset: CD45RA+ positively selected. All receptors come from a man in his late teens or twenties in good health. Some clones in this sample may be carry-over from other donors' samples.

This chain joins TRBV14 and TRBJ2-1; a weak D match, TRBD2 (5 bases). There are 15 residues in the CDR3. Trimming shortened V by 4 bases and J by 4 bases, and 14 bases separated the two germline ends. From germline, CDR1 is SGHDN and CDR2 FVKESK. The CDR3 region is CASSPAGWTYNEQFF. Here the CDR3 DNA reads TGTGCCAGCAGCCCGGCGGGCTGGACTTACAATGAGCAGTTCTTC.

This chain connects TRBV10-3 to TRBJ2-3, with TRBD2 matching over 7 bases. J was trimmed by 2 bases and V by 0 bases; bases with no gene match: 11. CDR3 length equals 18 residues. CDR1 is ENHRY, CDR2 SYGVKD, per germline. CDR3 bases: TGTGCCATCAGTGAGTCCTGGACTAGAAAGGGCCTCACAGATACGCAGTATTTT. Amino acids: CAISESWTRKGLTDTQYF.

The rearrangement uses TRBV5-8 and TRBJ1-1; D is undetermined. The CDR3 totals 14 residues. Trimming removed 4 bases from V and 7 bases from J, with 17 bases in between. Germline values: CDR1 SGHTS, CDR2 YDEGEE. The CDR3 DNA is TGTGCCAGCAGCGGGCCGGTAAGGGTGGGTGAAGCTTTCTTT. Translated, it gives CASSGPVRVGEAFF.

The chain is built from TRBV6-5 and TRBJ2-7, with 8 bases identical to TRBD1. V trimming: 2 bases; J trimming: 5 bases; junction bases outside the gene matches: 11. CDR1 is MNHEY, CDR2 SVGAGI, per germline. This CDR3 has 16 amino acids. DNA for the CDR3: TGTGCCAGCAGTTACGGGGTAGGGACAGGCATCCACGAGCAGTACTTC. It codes for CASSYGVGTGIHEQYF.

This clone was recorded only once. The chain carries TRBV28 and TRBJ2-7; D is tentatively TRBD1 or TRBD2 (6 bases each). CDR1 MDHEN and CDR2 SYDVKM come from the germline V gene. The V and J ends lost 7 bases and 5 bases respectively, with 15 bases between them. The CDR3 loop spans 13 amino acids. The CDR3 bases are TGTGCCAGCAACCCGGGGGCCTGGGACGAGCAGTACTTC. Protein sequence: CASNPGAWDEQYF.

The sample holds a few counts of this clone. As DNA, the CDR3 is TGTGCCTGGAATCCCCAGGTGAACACTGAAGCTTTCTTT. It specifies CAWNPQVNTEAFF. The chain employs TRBV30 and TRBJ1-1; D is unresolved. Germline V lookup: CDR1 GTSNPN, CDR2 SVGIG (reference sequence). The CDR3 runs 13 residues. The germline V and J ends were trimmed by 4 bases and 0 bases, with 9 bases remaining between them.

The chain uses TRBV28 and TRBJ1-5, with D uncertain. The CDR3 has 16 amino acids. CDR1 is MDHEN, CDR2 SYDVKM, per germline. Between the trimmed V and J ends, which lost 3 bases and 3 bases, there was a span of 15 bases. The CDR3 DNA sequence: TGTGCCAGCAGTTTCCGGACTGACGACTCCAATCAGCCCCAGCATTTT. Its translation: CASSFRTDDSNQPQHF.

V usage is TRBV10-2 and J usage is TRBJ2-1, with D possibly being TRBD1 (5 bases). The germline V gene encodes CDR1 WSHSY and CDR2 SAAADI. This CDR3 has 16 amino acids. V was shortened by 2 bases and J by 4 bases, with 15 bases between the two germline ends. CDR3 protein: CASSERGPHFYNEQFF. The CDR3 DNA reads as TGCGCCAGCAGTGAGAGGGGCCCTCACTTTTACAATGAGCAGTTCTTC.

Here the CDR3 DNA reads TGTGCCAGCTCACCCCGGACTACCAGCTCCTACAATGAGCAGTTCTTC. Amino acid sequence: CASSPRTTSSYNEQFF. The chain recombines TRBV18 with TRBJ2-1; possibly TRBD2 for D (6 bases). CDR1 is KGHSH and CDR2 is LQKENI in the germline V gene. This CDR3 spans 16 amino acids. The V gene lost 3 bases and the J gene lost 0 bases, with 12 bases spanning the gap.

The rearrangement joins TRBV5-1 to TRBJ1-1; 11 bases are shared with TRBD1. The CDR3 extends over 17 amino acids. The germline V gene has CDR1 SGHRS and CDR2 YFSETQ. The V gene end was trimmed by 2 bases and the J gene end by 4 bases; junction bases not matched to a gene: 10. Here the CDR3 reads CASSLSGQGARGTEAFF. In nucleotides, the CDR3 is TGCGCCAGCAGCTTATCAGGACAGGGGGCTCGAGGCACTGAAGCTTTCTTT.

V usage is TRBV6-5 and J usage is TRBJ2-2; D is ambiguous. Trimming left V 5 bases short and J 6 bases short, with 10 bases between. CDR1 MNHEY and CDR2 SVGAGI come from the germline V gene. The CDR3 length is 13 residues. In DNA, the CDR3 is TGTGCCAGCAGTCCTGGGGTCCCCGGGGAGCTGTTTTTT. Its protein is CASSPGVPGELFF.

The rearrangement joins TRBV7-2 to TRBJ2-1; possible D gene TRBD2, 5 bases. Between the trimmed V and J ends, which lost 5 bases and 9 bases, there was a span of 17 bases. Germline V gene lookup returns CDR1 SGHTA and CDR2 FQGNSA. CDR3 length: 14 residues. As DNA, the CDR3 is TGTGCCAGCAGCCAGCGGCCTGCCATCACTGAGCAGTTCTTC. Translated, it gives CASSQRPAITEQFF.

V usage is TRBV30 and J usage is TRBJ1-2; TRBD1 agrees at 10 bases. CDR1 is GTSNPN and CDR2 is SVGIG in the germline V gene (reference sequence). Trimming removed 3 bases from V and 8 bases from J; junction bases left unmatched: 3. CDR3 length: 12 amino acids. The CDR3 sequence is CAWSDRGLGYTF. For the CDR3, the DNA is TGTGCCTGGAGCGACAGGGGGCTCGGCTACACCTTC. The full variable domain, rest sourced from reference TRBV30 and TRBJ1-2, is SQTIHQWPATLVQPVGSPLSLECTVEGTSNPNLYWYRQAAGRGLQLLFYSVGIGQISSEVPQNLSASRPQDRQFILSSKKLLLSDSGFYLCAWSDRGLGYTFGSGTRLTVV.

Turning to this clone: Within the sample, other DNA sequences also encode this same CDR3. The CDR3 DNA sequence: TGTGCCAGCAGTTTAGCAACAGATACGCAGTATTTT. Its protein is CASSLATDTQYF. The genes are TRBV28 and TRBJ2-3; unclear D gene. V was pared by 2 bases and J by 3 bases, with 3 bases between. The CDR3 is 12 amino acids. Germline CDR1 is MDHEN and CDR2 is SYDVKM.

Points on this clone: Other DNA sequences of this sample code for an identical CDR3. The DNA for the CDR3 is TGTGCCAGCAGCGTAGGGGGAGATTCCTACAATGAGCAGTTCTTC. Translation gives CASSVGGDSYNEQFF. This chain links TRBV9 with TRBJ2-1; maybe TRBD2 (5 bases). CDR1 SGDLS and CDR2 YYNGEE come from the germline V gene. The CDR3 is 15 residues long. V gave up 0 bases and J gave up 1 base, with 8 bases separating them.

V is TRBV30 and J is TRBJ1-6; D might be TRBD1 (5 bases). This CDR3 comprises 14 residues. V lost 3 bases to trimming and J lost 9 bases, with 15 bases between them. Germline CDR1 GTSNPN, CDR2 SVGIG (reference sequence). CDR3 loop: CAWRGRVEGSPLHF. The CDR3, as DNA: TGTGCCTGGAGGGGACGGGTGGAAGGTTCACCCCTCCACTTT.

V gene TRBV28 combines with J gene TRBJ1-1, with 10 bases fitting TRBD1. Germline CDR1 and CDR2: MDHEN and SYDVKM. V trimming: 7 bases; J trimming: 10 bases; junction bases outside the gene matches: 6. The CDR3 contains 12 residues. The CDR3 loop is CASTLGQGRAFF. As DNA, the CDR3 is TGTGCCAGCACCTTGGGACAGGGGAGAGCTTTCTTT.

The gene calls are TRBV7-9 and TRBJ2-2, with 10 nucleotides matching TRBD1. The J segment lost 4 bases and the V segment lost 5 bases, leaving 4 bases of the junction unmatched. Per the germline V gene, CDR1 is SEHNR and CDR2 is FQNEAQ (reference sequence). This CDR3 contains 15 residues. CDR3 sequence (DNA): TGTGCCAGCAGCGCTGACAGGGGGCTCACCGGGGAGCTGTTTTTT. Translating it yields CASSADRGLTGELFF.

This chain joins TRBV9 and TRBJ2-2; a weak D match, TRBD1 (6 bases). Germline V lookup: CDR1 SGDLS, CDR2 YYNGEE. Trimming pared 4 bases from V and 0 bases from J, leaving 10 bases between. This CDR3 is 15 amino acids long. The CDR3 DNA is TGTGCCAGCAGCCTGGGGACACCGAACACCGGGGAGCTGTTTTTT. This sequence encodes CASSLGTPNTGELFF.

The chain combines TRBV28 with TRBJ2-1, with 7 bases aligning to TRBD2. The junction had 11 bases not matched to a gene; V was cut back by 8 bases and J by 1 base. The CDR3 sequence is 16 residues long. The V gene's germline CDR1 is MDHEN and CDR2 SYDVKM. The CDR3 region is CASGGAGLPSYNEQFF. The CDR3 nucleotides read TGTGCCAGCGGTGGAGCGGGGCTTCCTTCCTACAATGAGCAGTTCTTC.

Comments on this clone: This same CDR3 is encoded by further DNA sequences in the sample. The V call is TRBV7-2, the J call TRBJ1-2; 7 bases line up with TRBD1. V lost 5 bases to trimming and J lost 4 bases; unmatched junction nucleotides: 4. Germline V gives CDR1 SGHTA, CDR2 FQGNSA. The CDR3 spans 13 residues. CDR3 DNA sequence: TGTGCCAGCAGCCCGGGACAGATCTATGGCTACACCTTC. This codes for CASSPGQIYGYTF.